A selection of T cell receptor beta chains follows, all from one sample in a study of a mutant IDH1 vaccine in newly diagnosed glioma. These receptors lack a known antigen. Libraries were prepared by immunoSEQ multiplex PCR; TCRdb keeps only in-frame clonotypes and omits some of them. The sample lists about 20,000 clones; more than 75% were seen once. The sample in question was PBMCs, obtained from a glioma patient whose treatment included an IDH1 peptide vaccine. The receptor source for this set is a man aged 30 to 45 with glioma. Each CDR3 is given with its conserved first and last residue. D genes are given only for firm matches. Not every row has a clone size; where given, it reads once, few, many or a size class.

CDR3nt: TGCGCCAGCAGCTTGACACAGGGGGGGACCCAGTACTTC; CDR3aa: CASSLTQGGTQYF; d_gene: TRBD1; v_gene: TRBV5-1; j_gene: TRBJ2-5; abundance: -
CDR3nt: TGTGCCAGCTCACTTTCCCTCGTGGCGGGAGAGGCCGGGGAGCTGTTTTTT; CDR3aa: CASSLSLVAGEAGELFF; d_gene: TRBD2; v_gene: TRBV18; j_gene: TRBJ2-2; abundance: -
CDR3nt: TGCGCCAGCAGCTTTACTATCCTAGCAGGTTCAGATACGCAGTATTTT; CDR3aa: CASSFTILAGSDTQYF; d_gene: -; v_gene: TRBV5-1; j_gene: TRBJ2-3; abundance: -
CDR3nt: TGTGCCATCAGTGAGTCGACAGTTCCCTACGAGCAGTACTTC; CDR3aa: CAISESTVPYEQYF; d_gene: -; v_gene: TRBV10-3; j_gene: TRBJ2-7; abundance: -
CDR3nt: TGTGCCAGCAGCCCGACAGGGCCCACTGAAGCTTTCTTT; CDR3aa: CASSPTGPTEAFF; d_gene: TRBD1; v_gene: TRBV5-4; j_gene: TRBJ1-1; abundance: few
CDR3nt: TGTGCCAGCAGCTTTGAACTAGCGGGACTTTTTAATGAGCAGTTCTTC; CDR3aa: CASSFELAGLFNEQFF; d_gene: TRBD2; v_gene: TRBV7-9; j_gene: TRBJ2-1; abundance: -
CDR3nt: TGTGCCAGCAGACGGACAGTCCGCTATGGCTACACCTTC; CDR3aa: CASRRTVRYGYTF; d_gene: -; v_gene: TRBV6-5; j_gene: TRBJ1-2; abundance: -
CDR3nt: TGTGCCAGCAGCTTAGTAGGCAGGACTTACGAGCAGTACTTC; CDR3aa: CASSLVGRTYEQYF; d_gene: -; v_gene: TRBV7-2; j_gene: TRBJ2-7; abundance: -
CDR3nt: TGTGCCAGCAGCCAAGTCTCAGCAGATACGCAGTATTTT; CDR3aa: CASSQVSADTQYF; d_gene: -; v_gene: TRBV14; j_gene: TRBJ2-3; abundance: -
CDR3nt: TGTGCCACCGTCGACAGGATGAACACTGAAGCTTTCTTT; CDR3aa: CATVDRMNTEAFF; d_gene: -; v_gene: TRBV19; j_gene: TRBJ1-1; abundance: -
CDR3nt: TGTGCCAGCAGCTCTCGACATCCCACTGAAGCTTTCTTT; CDR3aa: CASSSRHPTEAFF; d_gene: -; v_gene: TRBV7-8; j_gene: TRBJ1-1; abundance: -
CDR3nt: TGTGCCAGCAGCGGGTACAGGGCGGGTGAGCAGTTCTTC; CDR3aa: CASSGYRAGEQFF; d_gene: -; v_gene: TRBV9; j_gene: TRBJ2-1; abundance: -
CDR3nt: TGTGCCAGCAGTGGGTCGGGACTACTAGCCTACGAGCAGTACTTC; CDR3aa: CASSGSGLLAYEQYF; d_gene: TRBD2; v_gene: TRBV6-1; j_gene: TRBJ2-7; abundance: -
CDR3nt: TGTGCCAGCAGCTTTAGGGGGTCCAACATTCAGTACTTC; CDR3aa: CASSFRGSNIQYF; d_gene: -; v_gene: TRBV7-2; j_gene: TRBJ2-4; abundance: -
CDR3nt: TGTGCCAGCAGCCCCGACAGGGTATCCGAGCAGTACTTC; CDR3aa: CASSPDRVSEQYF; d_gene: TRBD1; v_gene: TRBV7-8; j_gene: TRBJ2-7; abundance: -
CDR3nt: TGTGCCAGCAGTGGGGACGGGGGAGGATACTACGAGCAGTACTTC; CDR3aa: CASSGDGGGYYEQYF; d_gene: -; v_gene: TRBV6-5; j_gene: TRBJ2-7; abundance: -
CDR3nt: TGCGCCAGCAGACCCCGGACAGGGGGCGAGGATGGCTACACCTTC; CDR3aa: CASRPRTGGEDGYTF; d_gene: TRBD1; v_gene: TRBV5-1; j_gene: TRBJ1-2; abundance: once
CDR3nt: TGTGCCAGCAGCTTAGCGTGGGACGAGCAGTACTTC; CDR3aa: CASSLAWDEQYF; d_gene: -; v_gene: TRBV7-2; j_gene: TRBJ2-7; abundance: -
CDR3nt: TGCGCCAGCAGCTTTTCAGGGCGGAACACTGAAGCTTTCTTT; CDR3aa: CASSFSGRNTEAFF; d_gene: -; v_gene: TRBV5-1; j_gene: TRBJ1-1; abundance: -
CDR3nt: TGCGCCAGCGGGTCTGGACAGGGGTTCACTGAAGCTTTCTTT; CDR3aa: CASGSGQGFTEAFF; d_gene: TRBD1; v_gene: TRBV5-1; j_gene: TRBJ1-1; abundance: -
CDR3nt: TGCGCCAGCAGTGCGGGACTAGCGGGAGGGGACAATGAGCAGTTCTTC; CDR3aa: CASSAGLAGGDNEQFF; d_gene: TRBD2; v_gene: TRBV10-1; j_gene: TRBJ2-1; abundance: -
CDR3nt: TGTGCCATCAGTAGACAGGGGGGTGACGAGCAGTACTTC; CDR3aa: CAISRQGGDEQYF; d_gene: TRBD1; v_gene: TRBV10-3; j_gene: TRBJ2-7; abundance: once
CDR3nt: TGTGCCAGCAGTGGGACAGGGGGAGGCTACACCTTC; CDR3aa: CASSGTGGGYTF; d_gene: TRBD1; v_gene: TRBV2; j_gene: TRBJ1-2; abundance: -
CDR3nt: TGTGCCAGCAGCTTATACGGAAACGGGGACACTGAAGCTTTCTTT; CDR3aa: CASSLYGNGDTEAFF; d_gene: -; v_gene: TRBV7-2; j_gene: TRBJ1-1; abundance: few
CDR3nt: TGTGCCAGCAGCCGGGCTAGCGGGACCAATGAGCAGTTCTTC; CDR3aa: CASSRASGTNEQFF; d_gene: TRBD2; v_gene: TRBV11-3; j_gene: TRBJ2-1; abundance: few
CDR3nt: TGTGCCAGCTATCCAACCGGGGAGCTGTTTTTT; CDR3aa: CASYPTGELFF; d_gene: -; v_gene: TRBV6-1; j_gene: TRBJ2-2; abundance: -
CDR3nt: TGTGCCTGGAGTGTTGCGCTAGCGGGTAATGAGCAGTTCTTC; CDR3aa: CAWSVALAGNEQFF; d_gene: TRBD2; v_gene: TRBV30; j_gene: TRBJ2-1; abundance: once